The 26 T cell receptor beta chains below come from one sample, sequenced in a study of T-cell memory formation after mild COVID-19. TCRdb reprocessed the 5' RACE reads via MiXCR and lists one record per CDR3 protein. Found here are about 6,500 distinct CDR3 sequences, about 54% of them singletons; the top ten hold 2% to 3%. The sequencing sample was made of PBMCs or a T cell subset sorted from them (not recorded which). The receptors stem from an adult who had mild COVID-19 (a few samples of this study predate the infection). Cell type and time point are not known.

This clonotype is categorized as medium-sized. V is TRBV7-6 and J is TRBJ2-7; weak D call: TRBD1 (6 bases). CDR3 length: 14 amino acids. V was clipped by 4 bases and J by 2 bases, with 12 bases between them. CDR1 and CDR2 from the germline V gene are SGHVS and FNYEAQ. As DNA, the CDR3 is TGTGCCAGCAGCTCCGAGGGACATACCTACGAGCAGTACTTC. It is translated as CASSSEGHTYEQYF. The full variable domain, rest sourced from reference TRBV7-6 and TRBJ2-7, is GAGVSQSPRYKVTKRGQDVALRCDPISGHVSLYWYRQALGQGPEFLTYFNYEAQQDKSGLPNDRFSAERPEGSISTLTIQRTEQRDSAMYRCASSSEGHTYEQYFGPGTRLTVT.

The J gene is TRBJ2-1, the V gene TRBV7-9, with D unresolved. From germline, CDR1 is SEHNR and CDR2 FQNEAQ (reference sequence). The CDR3 has 12 amino acids. V lost 5 bases and J 7 bases, leaving 9 bases between the germline ends. CDR3 nucleotides: TGTGCCAGCAGCGTCATGGGGAATGAGCAGTTCTTC. Translation gives CASSVMGNEQFF.

This sequence joins TRBV6-5 and TRBJ2-7; 8 nucleotides match TRBD1. In germline, CDR1 is MNHEY, CDR2 SVGAGI. V lost 2 bases and J lost 2; bases outside the gene matches: 11. This CDR3 is built from 17 residues. The CDR3 DNA reads as TGTGCCAGCAGTTACCCACCCACCAGGACAGGGACCTACGAGCAGTACTTC. The encoded protein is CASSYPPTRTGTYEQYF.

The CDR3 DNA reads TGTGCCAGCAGTGGCCAAGGAGCGGGGGTCTACGAGCAGTACGTC. Translated: CASSGQGAGVYEQYV. The J gene is TRBJ2-7, the V gene TRBV2, with TRBD2 matching 8 bases. In germline, CDR1 is SNHLY, CDR2 FYNNEI. The CDR3 loop spans 15 amino acids. J was trimmed by 3 bases and V by 4 bases; bases with no gene match: 8.

V usage is TRBV24-1 and J usage is TRBJ2-1; 7 bases fit TRBD2. CDR1 is KGHDR, CDR2 SFDVKD, per germline. J was trimmed by 1 base and V by 3 bases; bases with no gene match: 5. The CDR3 covers 16 residues. CDR3 in amino acids: CATSDPQRDSYNEQFF. In nucleotides, the CDR3 is TGTGCCACCAGTGATCCCCAGCGGGATTCCTACAATGAGCAGTTCTTC.

V gene TRBV7-2 combines with J gene TRBJ2-1; 10 bases align to TRBD1. The CDR3 covers 16 residues. Germline CDR1 SGHTA, CDR2 FQGNSA. Losses at the gene ends were 6 bases for V and 7 bases for J; bases not matched to a gene: 12. This CDR3 is CASRLGQGGIRNEQFF. CDR3 coding DNA: TGTGCCAGCAGACTAGGACAGGGGGGGATACGGAATGAGCAGTTCTTC. Together with reference TRBV7-2 and TRBJ2-1, the CDR3 gives the full variable domain: GAGVSQSPSNKVTEKGKDVELRCDPISGHTALYWYRQSLGQGLEFLIYFQGNSAPDKSGLPSDRFSAERTGGSVSTLTIQRTQQEDSAVYLCASRLGQGGIRNEQFFGPGTRLTVL.

This clonotype counts as medium-sized. The chain recombines TRBV29-1 with TRBJ2-5, with D tentatively TRBD1 (7 bases). With 2 bases removed from V and 2 bases from J, the gap between germline ends came to 9 bases. This CDR3 is 13 amino acids long. Germline V gene lookup returns CDR1 SQVTM and CDR2 ANQGSEA. CDR3 DNA sequence: TGCAGCGTTGAACCAGGGGGGCAAGAGACCCAGTACTTC. This encodes CSVEPGGQETQYF.

The chain uses TRBV20-1 and TRBJ2-7, with 9 bases that match TRBD2. Looked up from germline, CDR1 is DFQATT and CDR2 is SNEGSKA (reference sequence). The ends lost 0 bases at V and 4 bases at J; junction bases unmatched: 4. This CDR3 has 14 residues. CDR3: CSAREVAGAYEQYF. In DNA form, the CDR3 reads TGCAGTGCTAGAGAGGTAGCGGGGGCATACGAGCAGTACTTC.

This clonotype is termed medium-sized. The rearrangement joins TRBV5-6 to TRBJ2-2; 7 bases map to TRBD2. Germline V gives CDR1 SGHDT, CDR2 YYEEEE. This CDR3 comprises 15 residues. With V trimmed by 1 base and J by 4 bases, 4 bases remained unmatched. The CDR3 reads CASSLIGGGTGELFF. The CDR3 coding sequence is TGTGCCAGCAGCTTGATTGGGGGGGGCACCGGGGAGCTGTTTTTT.

This clonotype is medium-sized (0.01 to 0.1%). The chain recombines TRBV6-5 with TRBJ1-1, with 8 bases fitting TRBD1. This CDR3 contains 15 residues. Losses at the gene ends were 5 bases for V and 10 bases for J; bases not matched to a gene: 15. The germline gives CDR1 MNHEY, CDR2 SVGAGI. In nucleotides, the CDR3 is TGTGCCAGCAGTCCACCGCTCCCAGGGGGCGCGGGAGCTTTCTTT. The encoded protein is CASSPPLPGGAGAFF.

Judged by abundance, this clonotype is medium-sized. The genes are TRBV5-1 and TRBJ1-2, with TRBD1 matching over 8 bases. This CDR3 is built from 12 residues. Germline V gene data show CDR1 as SGHRS and CDR2 as YFSETQ. Trimming at V came to 4 bases and at J to 8 bases, leaving 4 bases not matched to a gene. The DNA for the CDR3 is TGCGCCAGCAGCATGGACAGGGACGGCTACACCTTC. Amino acid sequence: CASSMDRDGYTF.

The rearrangement links TRBV20-1 to TRBJ2-7; 7 positions match TRBD2. J was trimmed by 1 base and V by 7 bases; bases with no gene match: 4. The CDR3 length is 12 residues. From germline, CDR1 is DFQATT and CDR2 SNEGSKA (reference sequence). DNA for the CDR3: TGCAGTGGGAGCGGGATGTCCTACGAGCAGTACTTC. This sequence encodes CSGSGMSYEQYF.

Judged by abundance, this clonotype is medium-sized. V usage is TRBV6-5 and J usage is TRBJ2-1; 7 bases line up with TRBD1. The length of the CDR3 is 12 residues. J was trimmed by 7 bases and V by 6 bases; bases with no gene match: 3. The germline gives CDR1 MNHEY, CDR2 SVGAGI. Here the CDR3 reads CASRPQGNEQFF. Written as DNA, the CDR3 is TGTGCCAGCAGACCACAGGGGAATGAGCAGTTCTTC.

The J gene is TRBJ2-3, the V gene TRBV12-3 or TRBV12-4; TRBD2 aligns across 10 bases. With V trimmed by 3 bases and J by 4 bases, 1 base remained unmatched. The CDR3 is 14 residues long. CDR3: CASSFLAGADTQYF. The CDR3 coding sequence is TGTGCCAGCAGTTTCCTAGCGGGGGCAGATACGCAGTATTTT.

This chain joins TRBV6-2 or TRBV6-3 and TRBJ2-7; D may be TRBD2 (8 bases). Trimming shortened V by 5 bases and J by 5 bases, and 16 bases separated the two germline ends. Looked up from germline, CDR1 is MNHEY and CDR2 is SVGEGT. The CDR3 is made up of 14 amino acids. The CDR3 loop reads CASSPGGQGDEQYF. Here the CDR3 DNA reads TGTGCCAGCAGTCCGGGAGGGCAGGGGGACGAGCAGTACTTC.

This clonotype was observed at least ten times. The chain uses TRBV2 and TRBJ1-4; D is unclear. V was cut by 2 bases and J by 7 bases, with 8 bases left in between. This CDR3 is 13 amino acids long. From germline, CDR1 is SNHLY and CDR2 FYNNEI. This CDR3 is CASSENLGEKLFF. The CDR3 DNA reads TGTGCCAGCAGTGAAAATCTGGGTGAAAAACTGTTTTTT.

This clonotype was found a few times. V usage is TRBV3-2 and J usage is TRBJ2-7. TRBV3-2 is a pseudogene. The CDR3 totals 16 residues. CDR3 sequence (DNA): TGTGCCAGCAGCCAAGATTTACCGCCTGCTACCTACGAGCAGTACGTC. Its translation is CASSQDLPPATYEQYV.

Within the sample, this clonotype is medium-sized (0.01 to 0.1%). V is TRBV7-9 and J is TRBJ2-7; TRBD2 might be the D (5 bases). This CDR3 contains 12 residues. Germline V CDR1 and CDR2: SEHNR, FQNEAQ (reference sequence). V lost 5 bases, J lost 4 bases, and 9 bases lay in between. In nucleotides, the CDR3 is TGTGCCAGCAGCCAGGACTGGTACGAGCAGTACGTC. This gives the protein CASSQDWYEQYV.

This sequence joins TRBV7-9 and TRBJ2-1, with 9 bases aligning to TRBD2. The CDR3 has 15 amino acids. Germline V gene sequence: CDR1 SEHNR, CDR2 FQNEAQ (reference sequence). V dropped 1 base and J dropped 8; count of bases not matched to a gene: 6. CDR3 DNA sequence: TGTGCCAGCAGCTTAGTCCAGCGGGGGGCCGATGAGCAGTTCTTC. Translation: CASSLVQRGADEQFF.

This clonotype is medium-sized. This sequence joins TRBV3-1 and TRBJ2-5, with 11 bases lining up with TRBD1. Per the germline V gene, CDR1 is LGHDT and CDR2 is YNNKEL (reference sequence). The CDR3 is made up of 14 amino acids. V gave up 2 bases and J gave up 7 bases; unmatched junction bases: 3. CDR3 protein: CASSQPGTGGTQYF. The CDR3 bases are TGTGCCAGCAGCCAACCCGGGACAGGGGGGACCCAGTACTTC.

V is TRBV6-6 and J is TRBJ1-2; 7 bases fit TRBD1. The V gene end was trimmed by 10 bases and the J gene end by 6 bases; junction bases not matched to a gene: 8. This CDR3 region has 12 residues. CDR1 and CDR2 (germline): MNHNY, SVGAGI (reference sequence). In DNA, the CDR3 is TGTGCCATCTCCGTAGGGGGCGATGGCTACACCTTC. This codes for CAISVGGDGYTF.

In its sample, this clonotype is medium-sized. The genes are TRBV6-5 and TRBJ2-5; maybe TRBD1 (7 bases). CDR3 length: 14 amino acids. The V gene's germline CDR1 is MNHEY and CDR2 SVGAGI. V was pared by 6 bases and J by 5 bases, with 16 bases between. The CDR3 loop is CASSPEGAGETQYF. The CDR3 nucleotides read TGTGCCAGCAGCCCGGAGGGGGCCGGGGAGACCCAGTACTTC.

This rearrangement joins TRBV7-9 to TRBJ2-1, with 8 bases lining up with TRBD2. Losses at the gene ends were 5 bases for V and 8 bases for J; bases not matched to a gene: 2. This CDR3 region has 12 residues. Per the germline V gene, CDR1 is SEHNR and CDR2 is FQNEAQ (reference sequence). The CDR3 loop is CASSRAGDEQFF. For the CDR3, the DNA is TGTGCCAGCAGCAGAGCGGGAGATGAGCAGTTCTTC.

The gene calls are TRBV7-6 and TRBJ2-3; 8 positions agree with TRBD1. J was trimmed by 5 bases and V by 5 bases; bases with no gene match: 3. CDR1 and CDR2 (germline): SGHVS, FNYEAQ. This CDR3 has 13 amino acids. CDR3: CASSVDRGDTQYF. The CDR3 DNA reads as TGTGCCAGCAGCGTCGACAGGGGAGATACGCAGTATTTT.

V and J are TRBV6-5 and TRBJ2-3; TRBD1 matches 8 bases. V was clipped by 7 bases and J by 4 bases; unmatched bases: 7. The CDR3 is made up of 14 amino acids. Germline V lookup: CDR1 MNHEY, CDR2 SVGAGI. CDR3 region: CASTKGQGPDTQYF. For the CDR3, the DNA is TGTGCCAGCACCAAAGGACAGGGCCCAGATACGCAGTATTTT.

The V and J genes are TRBV7-9 and TRBJ2-1, with D possibly matching TRBD2 (6 bases). CDR1 is SEHNR and CDR2 is FQNEAQ in the germline V gene (reference sequence). V was cut by 7 bases and J by 6 bases, with 13 bases left in between. This CDR3 spans 13 amino acids. CDR3 bases: TGTGCCAGCATGGAGGGTGGGTTCAATGAGCAGTTCTTC. Translation gives CASMEGGFNEQFF. Supplemented by reference TRBV7-9 and TRBJ2-1, the full variable domain reads DTGVSQNPRHKITKRGQNVTFRCDPISEHNRLYWYRQTLGQGPEFLTYFQNEAQLEKSRLLSDRFSAERPKGSFSTLEIQRTEQGDSAMYLCASMEGGFNEQFFGPGTRLTVL.